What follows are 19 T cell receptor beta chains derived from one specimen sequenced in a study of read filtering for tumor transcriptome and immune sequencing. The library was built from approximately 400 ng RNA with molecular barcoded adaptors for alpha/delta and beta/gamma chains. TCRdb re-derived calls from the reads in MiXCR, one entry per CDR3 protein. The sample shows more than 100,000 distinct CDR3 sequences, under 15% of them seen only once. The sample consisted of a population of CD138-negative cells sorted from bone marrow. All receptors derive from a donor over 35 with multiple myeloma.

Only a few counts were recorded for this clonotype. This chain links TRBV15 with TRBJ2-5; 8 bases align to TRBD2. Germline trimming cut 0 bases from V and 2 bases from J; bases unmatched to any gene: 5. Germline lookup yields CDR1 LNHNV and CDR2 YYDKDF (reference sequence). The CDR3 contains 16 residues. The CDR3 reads CATSREAAGVQETQYF. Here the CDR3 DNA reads TGTGCCACCAGCAGAGAGGCAGCGGGGGTGCAAGAGACCCAGTACTTC.

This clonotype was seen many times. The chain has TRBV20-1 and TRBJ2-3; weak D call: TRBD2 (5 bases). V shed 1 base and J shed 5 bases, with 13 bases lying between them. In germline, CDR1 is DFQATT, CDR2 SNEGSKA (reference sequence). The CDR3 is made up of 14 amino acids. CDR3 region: CSARAGEWEDTQYF. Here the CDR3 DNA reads TGCAGTGCTAGAGCCGGGGAGTGGGAAGATACGCAGTATTTT.

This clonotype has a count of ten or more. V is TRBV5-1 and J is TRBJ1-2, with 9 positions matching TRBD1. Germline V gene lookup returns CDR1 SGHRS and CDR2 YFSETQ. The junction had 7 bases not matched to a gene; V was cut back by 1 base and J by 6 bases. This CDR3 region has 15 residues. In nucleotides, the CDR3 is TGCGCCAGCAGCTTGACGGGACAGGGTTTGGATGGCTACACCTTC. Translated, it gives CASSLTGQGLDGYTF.

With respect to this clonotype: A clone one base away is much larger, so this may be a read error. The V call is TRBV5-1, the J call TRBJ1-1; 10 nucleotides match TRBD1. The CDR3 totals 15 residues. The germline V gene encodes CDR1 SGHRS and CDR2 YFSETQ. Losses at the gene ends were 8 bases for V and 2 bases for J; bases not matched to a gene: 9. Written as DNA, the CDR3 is TGCGCCAGAAGCCCGGGACAGGGGTTTAACACTGAAGCTTTCTTT. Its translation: CARSPGQGFNTEAFF.

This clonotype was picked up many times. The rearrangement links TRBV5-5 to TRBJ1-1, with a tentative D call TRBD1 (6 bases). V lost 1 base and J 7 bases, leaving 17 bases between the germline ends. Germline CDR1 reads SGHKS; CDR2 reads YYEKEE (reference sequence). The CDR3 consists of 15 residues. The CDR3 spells CASSLYSGDHSEAFF. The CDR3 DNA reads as TGTGCCAGCAGCTTGTACTCAGGGGATCATAGTGAAGCTTTCTTT.

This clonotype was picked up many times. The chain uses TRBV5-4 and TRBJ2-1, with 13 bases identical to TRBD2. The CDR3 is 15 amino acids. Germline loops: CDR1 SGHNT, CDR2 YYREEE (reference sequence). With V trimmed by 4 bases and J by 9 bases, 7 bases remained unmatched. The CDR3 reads CASSPWTSGRGEQFF. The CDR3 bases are TGTGCCAGCAGCCCCTGGACTAGCGGGAGAGGTGAGCAGTTCTTC. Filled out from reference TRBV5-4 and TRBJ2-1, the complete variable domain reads ETGVTQSPTHLIKTRGQQVTLRCSSQSGHNTVSWYQQALGQGPQFIFQYYREEENGRGNFPPRFSGLQFPNYSSELNVNALELDDSALYLCASSPWTSGRGEQFFGPGTRLTVL.

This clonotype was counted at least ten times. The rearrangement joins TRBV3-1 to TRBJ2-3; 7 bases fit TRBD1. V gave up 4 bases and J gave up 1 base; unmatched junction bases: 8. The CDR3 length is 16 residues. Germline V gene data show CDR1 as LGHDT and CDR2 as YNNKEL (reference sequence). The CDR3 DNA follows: TGTGCCAGCAGCCTATCAGGGGGAAGGGGCACAGATACGCAGTATTTT. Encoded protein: CASSLSGGRGTDTQYF.

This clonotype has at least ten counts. The DNA of the CDR3 is TGCAGTGCCCGTCGGCGGGCTGGAGAGACCCAGTACTTC. It is translated as CSARRRAGETQYF. The chain couples TRBV20-1 to TRBJ2-5; maybe TRBD2 (5 bases). CDR3 size: 13 residues. Germline V gene lookup returns CDR1 DFQATT and CDR2 SNEGSKA (reference sequence). Between the trimmed V and J ends, which lost 6 bases and 4 bases, there was a span of 15 bases.

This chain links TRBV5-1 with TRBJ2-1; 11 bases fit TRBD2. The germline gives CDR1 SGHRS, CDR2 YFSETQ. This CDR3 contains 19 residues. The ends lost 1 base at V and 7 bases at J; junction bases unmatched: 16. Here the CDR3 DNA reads TGCGCCAGCAGCTTGAGGTTCGATCTAGCGGGAGGCCTTGTGAATGAGCAGTTCTTC. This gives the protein CASSLRFDLAGGLVNEQFF.

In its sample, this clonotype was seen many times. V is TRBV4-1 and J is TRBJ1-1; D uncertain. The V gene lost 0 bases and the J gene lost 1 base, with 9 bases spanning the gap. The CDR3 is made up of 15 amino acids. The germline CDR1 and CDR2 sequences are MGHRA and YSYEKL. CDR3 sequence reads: CASSQDPPGNTEAFF. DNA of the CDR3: TGCGCCAGCAGCCAAGATCCTCCCGGGAACACTGAAGCTTTCTTT.

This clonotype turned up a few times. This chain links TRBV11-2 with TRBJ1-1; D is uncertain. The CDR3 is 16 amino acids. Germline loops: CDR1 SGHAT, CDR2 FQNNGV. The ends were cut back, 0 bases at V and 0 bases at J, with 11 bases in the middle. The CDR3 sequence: CASSLDYRIMNTEAFF. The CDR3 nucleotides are TGTGCCAGCAGCTTAGACTACAGAATCATGAACACTGAAGCTTTCTTT.

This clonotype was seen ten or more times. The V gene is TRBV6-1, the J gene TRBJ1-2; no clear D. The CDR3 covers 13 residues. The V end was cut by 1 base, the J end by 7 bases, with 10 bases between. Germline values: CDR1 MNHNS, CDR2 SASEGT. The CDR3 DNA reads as TGTGCCAGCAGTGAAGTCGTGGAAGTTGGCTACACCTTC. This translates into CASSEVVEVGYTF.

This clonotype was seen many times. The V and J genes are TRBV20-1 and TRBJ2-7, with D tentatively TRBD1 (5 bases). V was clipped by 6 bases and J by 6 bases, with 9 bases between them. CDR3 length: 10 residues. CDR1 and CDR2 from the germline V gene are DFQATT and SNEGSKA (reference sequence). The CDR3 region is CSAARGEQYF. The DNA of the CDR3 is TGCAGTGCCGCTAGGGGCGAGCAGTACTTC.

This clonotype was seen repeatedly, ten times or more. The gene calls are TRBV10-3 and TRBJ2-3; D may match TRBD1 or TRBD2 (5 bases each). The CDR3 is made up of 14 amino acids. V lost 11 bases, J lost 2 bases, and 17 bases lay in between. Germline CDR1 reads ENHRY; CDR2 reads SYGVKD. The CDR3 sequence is CASGTSVFTDTQYF. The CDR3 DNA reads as TGTGCCTCCGGGACCTCGGTTTTCACAGATACGCAGTATTTT.

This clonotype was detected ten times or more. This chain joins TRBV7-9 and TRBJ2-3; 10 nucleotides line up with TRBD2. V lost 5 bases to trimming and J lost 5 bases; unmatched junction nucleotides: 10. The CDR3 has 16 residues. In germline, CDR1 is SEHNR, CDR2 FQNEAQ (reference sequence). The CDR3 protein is CASSPRGAGGQDTQYF. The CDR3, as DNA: TGTGCCAGCAGCCCCAGAGGAGCGGGGGGGCAAGATACGCAGTATTTT.

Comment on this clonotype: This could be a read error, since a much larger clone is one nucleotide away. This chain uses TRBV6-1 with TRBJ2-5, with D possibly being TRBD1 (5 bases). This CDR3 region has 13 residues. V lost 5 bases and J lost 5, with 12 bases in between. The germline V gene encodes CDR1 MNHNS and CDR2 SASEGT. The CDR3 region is CASSKLGPETQYF. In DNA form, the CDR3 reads TGTGCCAGCAGTAAACTGGGGCCTGAGACCCAGTACTTC.

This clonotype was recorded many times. The CDR3 DNA reads TGTGCCAGCAGAACACGACGGGAATCGAATGAAAAACTGTTTTTT. Encoded protein: CASRTRRESNEKLFF. V usage is TRBV6-2 or TRBV6-3 and J usage is TRBJ1-4; D is unresolved. The germline V gene encodes CDR1 MNHEY and CDR2 SVGEGT. This CDR3 region has 15 residues. The V gene lost 6 bases and the J gene lost 5 bases, with 16 bases spanning the gap.

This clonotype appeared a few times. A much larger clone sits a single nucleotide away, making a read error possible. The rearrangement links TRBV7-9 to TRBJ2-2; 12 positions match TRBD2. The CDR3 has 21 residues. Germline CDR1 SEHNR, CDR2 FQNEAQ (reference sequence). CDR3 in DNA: TGTGCCAGCAGCTTAAGGGCCGGGACAGAGGGACTAGCGGGCAACACCGGGGAGCTGGTTTTT. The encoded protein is CASSLRAGTEGLAGNTGELVF.

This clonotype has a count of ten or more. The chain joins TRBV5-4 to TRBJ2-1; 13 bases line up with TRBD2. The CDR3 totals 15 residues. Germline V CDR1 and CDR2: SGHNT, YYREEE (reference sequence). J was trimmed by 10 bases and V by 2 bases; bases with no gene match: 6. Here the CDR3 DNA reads TGTGCCAGCAGCTTAAGGACTAGCGGGAGACACGAGCAGTTCTTC. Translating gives CASSLRTSGRHEQFF.